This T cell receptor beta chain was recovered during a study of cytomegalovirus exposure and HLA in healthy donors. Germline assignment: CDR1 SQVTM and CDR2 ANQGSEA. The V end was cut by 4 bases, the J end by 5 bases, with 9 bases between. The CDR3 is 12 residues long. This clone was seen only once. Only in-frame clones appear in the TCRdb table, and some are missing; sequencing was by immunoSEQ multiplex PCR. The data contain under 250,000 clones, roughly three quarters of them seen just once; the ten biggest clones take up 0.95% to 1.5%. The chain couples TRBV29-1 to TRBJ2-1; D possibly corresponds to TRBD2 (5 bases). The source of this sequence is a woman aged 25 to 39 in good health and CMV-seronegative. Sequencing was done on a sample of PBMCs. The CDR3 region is CSVVRDHNEQFF. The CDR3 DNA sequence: TGCAGCGTTGTGAGGGATCACAATGAGCAGTTCTTC.